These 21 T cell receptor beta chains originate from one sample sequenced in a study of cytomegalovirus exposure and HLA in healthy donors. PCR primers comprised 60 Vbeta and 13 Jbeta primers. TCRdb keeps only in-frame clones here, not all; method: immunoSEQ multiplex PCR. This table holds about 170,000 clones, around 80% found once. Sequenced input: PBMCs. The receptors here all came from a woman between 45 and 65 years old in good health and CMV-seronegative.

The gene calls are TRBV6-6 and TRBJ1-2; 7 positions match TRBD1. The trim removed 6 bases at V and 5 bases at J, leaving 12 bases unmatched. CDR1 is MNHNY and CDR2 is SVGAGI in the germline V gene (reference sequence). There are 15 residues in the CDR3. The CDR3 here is CASSPEVSGGYGYTF. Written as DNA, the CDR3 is TGTGCCAGCAGCCCTGAGGTTTCAGGGGGATATGGCTACACCTTC.

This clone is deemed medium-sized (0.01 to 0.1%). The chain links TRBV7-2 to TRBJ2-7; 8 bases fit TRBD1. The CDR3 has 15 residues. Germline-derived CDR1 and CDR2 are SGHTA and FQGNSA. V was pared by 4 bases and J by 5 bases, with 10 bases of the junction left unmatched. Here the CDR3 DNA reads TGTGCCAGCAGCTATCCTCAGGGGGCAAGGGACGAGCAGTACTTC. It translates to CASSYPQGARDEQYF.

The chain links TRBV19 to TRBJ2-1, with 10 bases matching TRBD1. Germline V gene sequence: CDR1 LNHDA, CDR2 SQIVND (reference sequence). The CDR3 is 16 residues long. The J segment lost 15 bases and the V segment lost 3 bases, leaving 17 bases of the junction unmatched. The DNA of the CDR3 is TGTGCCAGTAGTATTCTTCTGGGACAGGGGCAGGGCGGCACGTTCTTC. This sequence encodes CASSILLGQGQGGTFF.

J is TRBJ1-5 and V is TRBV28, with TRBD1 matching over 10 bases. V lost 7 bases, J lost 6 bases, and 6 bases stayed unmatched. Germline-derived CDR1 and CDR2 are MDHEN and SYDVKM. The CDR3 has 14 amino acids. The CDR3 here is CASTRDRGVQPQHF. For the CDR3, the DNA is TGTGCCAGCACCCGGGACAGGGGAGTTCAGCCCCAGCATTTT.

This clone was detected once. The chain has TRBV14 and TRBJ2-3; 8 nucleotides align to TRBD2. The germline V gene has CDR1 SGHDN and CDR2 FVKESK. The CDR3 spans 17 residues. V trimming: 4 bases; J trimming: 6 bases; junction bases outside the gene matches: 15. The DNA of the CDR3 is TGTGCCAGCAGCCCCCGAACCTCCAGCGGGAGTTGGGATACGCAGTATTTT. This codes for CASSPRTSSGSWDTQYF.

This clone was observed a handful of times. CDR3 amino acids: CASNRFRDLNTEAFF. In DNA form, the CDR3 reads TGTGCCAGCAACCGCTTCAGGGATCTGAACACTGAAGCTTTCTTT. The chain carries TRBV5-5 and TRBJ1-1; the D gene is possibly TRBD1 (5 bases). Germline V gene lookup returns CDR1 SGHKS and CDR2 YYEKEE (reference sequence). The length of the CDR3 is 15 residues. V lost 6 bases and J lost 0, with 15 bases in between.

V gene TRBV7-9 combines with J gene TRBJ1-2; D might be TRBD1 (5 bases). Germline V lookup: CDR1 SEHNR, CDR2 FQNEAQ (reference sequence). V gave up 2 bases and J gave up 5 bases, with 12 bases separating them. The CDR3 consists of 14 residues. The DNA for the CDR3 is TGTGCCAGCAGCTTACTTGGGACTGCTTATGGCTACACCTTC. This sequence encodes CASSLLGTAYGYTF.

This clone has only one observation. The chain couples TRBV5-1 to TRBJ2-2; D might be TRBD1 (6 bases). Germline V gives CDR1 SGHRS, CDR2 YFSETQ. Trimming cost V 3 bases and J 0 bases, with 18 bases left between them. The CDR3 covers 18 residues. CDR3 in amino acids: CASSSKPTGATNTGELFF. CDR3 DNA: TGCGCCAGCAGCTCAAAACCGACAGGAGCTACGAACACCGGGGAGCTGTTTTTT.

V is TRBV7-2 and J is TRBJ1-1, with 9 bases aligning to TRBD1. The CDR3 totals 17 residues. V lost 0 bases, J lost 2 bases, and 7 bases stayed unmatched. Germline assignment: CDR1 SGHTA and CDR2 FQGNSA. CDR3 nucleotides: TGTGCCAGCAGCTTAGCGGGGACAGGGACTTTAAACACTGAAGCTTTCTTT. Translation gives CASSLAGTGTLNTEAFF.

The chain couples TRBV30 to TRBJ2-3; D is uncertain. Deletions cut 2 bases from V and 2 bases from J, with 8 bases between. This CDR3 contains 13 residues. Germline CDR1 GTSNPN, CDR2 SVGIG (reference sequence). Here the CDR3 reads CAWSSAVTDTQYF. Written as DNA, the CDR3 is TGTGCCTGGAGTTCCGCGGTCACAGATACGCAGTATTTT.

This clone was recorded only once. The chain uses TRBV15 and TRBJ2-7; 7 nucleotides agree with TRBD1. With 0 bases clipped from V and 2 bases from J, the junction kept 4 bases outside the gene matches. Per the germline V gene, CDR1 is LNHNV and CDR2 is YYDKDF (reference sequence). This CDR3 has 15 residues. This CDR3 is CATSRDGQAAYEQYF. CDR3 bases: TGTGCCACCAGCAGAGATGGACAGGCGGCCTACGAGCAGTACTTC.

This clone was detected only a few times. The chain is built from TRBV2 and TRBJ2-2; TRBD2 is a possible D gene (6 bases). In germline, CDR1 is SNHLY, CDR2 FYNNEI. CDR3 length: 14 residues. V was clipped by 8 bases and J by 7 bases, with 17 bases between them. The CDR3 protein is CASGRTEGGGELFF. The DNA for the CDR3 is TGTGCCAGCGGTAGGACGGAGGGAGGCGGGGAGCTGTTTTTT.

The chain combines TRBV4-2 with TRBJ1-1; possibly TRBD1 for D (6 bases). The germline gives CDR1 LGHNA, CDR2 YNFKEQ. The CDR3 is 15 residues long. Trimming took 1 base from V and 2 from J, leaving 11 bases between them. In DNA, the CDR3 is TGTGCCAGCAGCCAAGTATCAGGGGCCAACACTGAAGCTTTCTTT. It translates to CASSQVSGANTEAFF.

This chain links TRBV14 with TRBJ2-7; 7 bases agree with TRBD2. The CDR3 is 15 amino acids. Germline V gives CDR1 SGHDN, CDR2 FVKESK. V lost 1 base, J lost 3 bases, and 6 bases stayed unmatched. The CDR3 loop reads CASSQGQTSLYEQYF. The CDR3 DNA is TGTGCCAGCAGCCAAGGACAGACTAGCCTCTACGAGCAGTACTTC.

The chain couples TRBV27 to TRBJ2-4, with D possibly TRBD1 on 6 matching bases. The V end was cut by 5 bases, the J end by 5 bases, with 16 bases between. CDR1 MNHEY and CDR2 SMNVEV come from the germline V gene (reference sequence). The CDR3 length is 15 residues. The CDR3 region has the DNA TGTGCCAGCAGTGAACCCACAGGGCTAGAAAACATTCAGTACTTC. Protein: CASSEPTGLENIQYF.

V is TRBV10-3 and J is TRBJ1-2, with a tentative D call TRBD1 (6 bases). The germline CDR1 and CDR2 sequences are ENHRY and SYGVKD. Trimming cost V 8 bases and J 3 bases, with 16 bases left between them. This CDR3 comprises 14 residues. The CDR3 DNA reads TGTGCCATCTCCGAGGCAGGGGCATACTATGGCTACACCTTC. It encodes CAISEAGAYYGYTF.

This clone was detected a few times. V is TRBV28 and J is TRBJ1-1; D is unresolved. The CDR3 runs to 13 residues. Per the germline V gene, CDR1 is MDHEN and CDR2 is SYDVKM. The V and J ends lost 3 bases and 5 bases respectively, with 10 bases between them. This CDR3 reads CASSFRERTEAFF. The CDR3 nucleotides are TGTGCCAGCAGTTTCAGAGAGAGGACTGAAGCTTTCTTT.

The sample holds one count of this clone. CDR3 amino acids: CSRSFCLLSGGAEQYF. CDR3 coding DNA: TGTTCCAGAAGCTTCTGCCTTCTTAGCGGGGGCGCGGAGCAGTACTTC. The chain carries TRBV7-5 and TRBJ2-7; no check of the table's D call, TRBD2, against the DNA was made. TRBV7-5 counts as a pseudogene. There are 16 residues in the CDR3.

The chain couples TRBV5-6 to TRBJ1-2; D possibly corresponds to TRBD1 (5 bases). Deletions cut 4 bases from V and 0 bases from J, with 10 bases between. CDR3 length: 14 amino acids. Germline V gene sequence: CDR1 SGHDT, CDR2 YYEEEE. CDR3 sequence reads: CASSRQNSNYGYTF. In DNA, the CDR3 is TGTGCCAGCAGCCGACAGAATTCTAACTATGGCTACACCTTC.

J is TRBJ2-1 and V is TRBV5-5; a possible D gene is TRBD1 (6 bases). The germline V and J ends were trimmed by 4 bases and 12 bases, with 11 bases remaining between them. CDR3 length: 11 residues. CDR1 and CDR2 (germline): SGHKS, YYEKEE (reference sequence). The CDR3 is CASSTGLGQFF. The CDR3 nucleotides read TGTGCCAGCAGCACAGGGTTGGGGCAGTTCTTC.

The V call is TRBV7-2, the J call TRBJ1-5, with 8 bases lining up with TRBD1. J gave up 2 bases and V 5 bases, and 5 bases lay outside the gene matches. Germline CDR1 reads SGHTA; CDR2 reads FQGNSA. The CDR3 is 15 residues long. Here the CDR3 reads CASSRKTGGNQPQHF. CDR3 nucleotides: TGTGCCAGCAGCCGAAAGACAGGGGGCAATCAGCCCCAGCATTTT.